The rows below give T cell receptor beta chains drawn from one sample of a study of T cells in Graves' hyperthyroidism and ophthalmopathy. TCRdb recomputed calls from the multiplex PCR reads with MiXCR, one row per CDR3 protein. Altogether about 520,000 distinct CDR3 sequences are present, around 24% being singletons, with the ten largest covering approximately 10%. Sequencing used blood. The source of these receptors is a woman in her twenties or thirties with Graves' ophthalmopathy. Both conserved end residues are part of each CDR3. Each record gives: V gene, D gene, clone size, J gene, CDR3 protein, CDR3 DNA. D genes are given only for firm matches. A row's size may be missing; if present it is once, few, many or a size class.

>TRBV13|.|.|TRBJ2-5
CASSRRDIGWETQYF
TGTGCCAGCAGCCGCCGGGACATCGGCTGGGAGACCCAGTACTTC
>TRBV12-3/TRBV12-4|.|few|TRBJ1-5
CASSLRQIGTVQPQHF
TGTGCCAGCAGTCTCCGACAGATCGGGACGGTTCAGCCCCAGCATTTT
>TRBV6-4|.|.|TRBJ2-5
CASRKELEETQYF
TGTGCCAGCAGGAAGGAACTTGAAGAGACCCAGTACTTC
>TRBV30|.|many|TRBJ2-5
CAWSQSRETQYF
TGTGCCTGGAGTCAGTCACGGGAGACCCAGTACTTC
>TRBV19|.|.|TRBJ1-1
CASSEVQNIEAFF
TGTGCCAGTAGTGAAGTACAGAATATTGAAGCTTTCTTT
>TRBV29-1|.|few|TRBJ1-1
CSVGQATVSEAFF
TGCAGCGTTGGGCAGGCTACGGTCTCTGAAGCTTTCTTT
>TRBV6-5|.|many|TRBJ2-7
CASRAEGQGSNEQYF
TGTGCCAGCAGGGCCGAAGGGCAGGGCAGCAACGAGCAGTACTTC
>TRBV5-1|.|many|TRBJ1-5
CASSGGADQPQHF
TGCGCCAGCAGCGGGGGGGCTGATCAGCCCCAGCATTTT
>TRBV27|TRBD1|many|TRBJ1-2
CASSLTAGQGEAYGYTF
TGTGCCAGCAGTCTAACCGCCGGACAGGGAGAGGCCTATGGCTACACCTTC
>TRBV20-1|TRBD1|few|TRBJ1-5
CSAHRDRGYNQPQHF
TGCAGTGCTCACCGGGACAGGGGCTATAATCAGCCCCAGCATTTT
>TRBV20-1|.|few|TRBJ1-1
CSAKDENRGTPSEAFF
TGCAGTGCGAAGGATGAAAACCGGGGGACACCATCTGAAGCTTTCTTT
>TRBV6-2/TRBV6-3|TRBD1|many|TRBJ1-1
CASNNPGGEYTEAFF
TGTGCCAGCAACAACCCAGGGGGCGAATACACTGAAGCTTTCTTT
>TRBV6-5|TRBD1|many|TRBJ1-1
CASSYRAGGGGGEAFF
TGTGCCAGCAGTTACAGGGCAGGGGGCGGAGGTGGTGAAGCTTTCTTT
>TRBV20-1|.|few|TRBJ1-5
CSASGPNNQPQHF
TGCAGTGCTAGTGGACCGAACAATCAGCCCCAGCATTTT
>TRBV19|TRBD2|.|TRBJ2-2
CASSMLAGLNTGELFF
TGTGCCAGTAGTATGCTAGCGGGGCTAAACACCGGGGAGCTGTTTTTT
>TRBV15|.|few|TRBJ2-4
CATSRPPRDIQYF
TGTGCCACCAGCAGACCCCCTAGGGACATTCAGTACTTC
>TRBV7-8|TRBD2|many|TRBJ2-5
CASSPMGLARETQYF
TGTGCCAGCAGCCCAATGGGACTAGCACGTGAGACCCAGTACTTC
>TRBV29-1|.|.|TRBJ1-2
CSVLRDGGYTF
TGCAGCGTACTAAGGGACGGTGGCTACACCTTC
>TRBV13|TRBD2|.|TRBJ2-1
CASSTRGAEQFF
TGTGCCAGCAGCACGCGGGGGGCTGAGCAGTTCTTC
>TRBV30|.|many|TRBJ1-2
CAWGQSPISRGYTF
TGTGCCTGGGGACAATCCCCCATATCGAGGGGCTACACCTTC
>TRBV4-1|.|.|TRBJ2-5
CASSRSPGTQETQYF
TGCGCCAGCAGCCGTTCCCCCGGGACTCAAGAGACCCAGTACTTC
>TRBV6-1|.|.|TRBJ2-2
CAIPGLYTGELFF
TGTGCCATCCCAGGGCTATACACCGGGGAGCTGTTTTTT
>TRBV12-3/TRBV12-4|TRBD2|few|TRBJ2-5
CASSGTSGGWETQYF
TGTGCCAGCAGTGGGACTAGCGGGGGATGGGAGACCCAGTACTTC
>TRBV27|.|many|TRBJ2-2
CASSLTGNTGELFF
TGTGCCAGCAGTCTTACCGGGAACACCGGGGAGCTGTTTTTT
>TRBV20-1|.|many|TRBJ1-2
CSHPEGYGYTF
TGCAGCCACCCCGAGGGGTATGGCTACACCTTC
>TRBV28|.|many|TRBJ2-7
CASSQEGGTYEQYF
TGTGCCAGCAGCCAGGAGGGAGGAACCTACGAGCAGTACTTC
>TRBV3-1|.|once|TRBJ2-5
CASSQTTETQYF
TGTGCCAGCAGCCAAACTACAGAGACCCAGTACTTC
>TRBV6-4|TRBD1|.|TRBJ1-2
CASSAGQGRSYGYTF
TGTGCCAGCAGTGCCGGACAGGGGCGAAGCTATGGCTACACCTTC
>TRBV6-1|.|once|TRBJ1-6
CATGGLGSPLHF
TGTGCCACCGGCGGCCTAGGGTCACCCCTCCACTTT
>TRBV29-1|.|many|TRBJ2-7
CSVGQPDSYEQYF
TGCAGCGTTGGACAGCCAGACTCCTACGAGCAGTACTTC
>TRBV7-8|.|.|TRBJ2-7
CASSPLRTVLGLYEQYF
TGTGCCAGCAGCCCGCTCCGGACGGTTTTGGGCCTCTACGAGCAGTACTTC
>TRBV10-1|.|.|TRBJ2-7
CASRAGRGADEQYF
TGCGCCAGCAGGGCGGGGAGAGGGGCGGACGAGCAGTACTTC
>TRBV6-5|TRBD1|many|TRBJ1-2
CASSWDRGAYGYTF
TGTGCCAGCAGTTGGGACAGGGGGGCCTATGGCTACACCTTC
>TRBV6-2/TRBV6-3|.|many|TRBJ1-5
CASSYRRGPQPQHF
TGTGCCAGCAGTTACCGTCGGGGGCCTCAGCCCCAGCATTTT
>TRBV2|.|many|TRBJ1-5
CASSAGEEQPQHF
TGTGCCAGCAGCGCCGGGGAGGAGCAGCCCCAGCATTTT
>TRBV19|.|few|TRBJ2-6
CASSGRGTGANVLTF
TGTGCCAGTAGTGGGCGGGGTACAGGGGCCAACGTCCTGACTTTC
>TRBV9|.|many|TRBJ2-7
CASSVDGNYEQYF
TGTGCCAGCAGCGTAGACGGAAACTACGAGCAGTACTTC